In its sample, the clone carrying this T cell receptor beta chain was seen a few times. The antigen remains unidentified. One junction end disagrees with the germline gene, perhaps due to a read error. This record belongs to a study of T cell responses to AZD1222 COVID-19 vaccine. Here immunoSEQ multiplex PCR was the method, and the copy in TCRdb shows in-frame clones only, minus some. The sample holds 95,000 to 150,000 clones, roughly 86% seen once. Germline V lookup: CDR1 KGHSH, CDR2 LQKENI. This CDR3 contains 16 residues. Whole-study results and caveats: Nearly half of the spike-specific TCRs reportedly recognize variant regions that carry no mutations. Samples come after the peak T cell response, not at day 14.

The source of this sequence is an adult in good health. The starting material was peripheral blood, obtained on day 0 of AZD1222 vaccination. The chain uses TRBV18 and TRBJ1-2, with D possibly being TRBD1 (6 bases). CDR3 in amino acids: CASAEGVDNRGSGYTF. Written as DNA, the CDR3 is TGCGCGTCGGCCGAGGGGGTGGACAACCGGGGCTCCGGCTACACCTTC.